The source of this TCR beta chain is a study of cytomegalovirus exposure and HLA in healthy donors. The PCR ran on 60 Vbeta and 13 Jbeta primers. Libraries were prepared by immunoSEQ multiplex PCR; TCRdb keeps only in-frame clonotypes and omits some of them. Of about 160,000 clones listed, 55% to 80% were seen once; the top ten hold approximately 7%. This CDR3 comprises 13 residues. Germline loops: CDR1 SGHAT, CDR2 FQNNGV. Trimming took off 7 bases at V and 0 bases at J, with 9 bases between the two ends. This clone came up a few times. The clonotype originates from a woman aged 60-75 years in good health and CMV-seropositive. Sequenced: PBMCs. V usage is TRBV11-2 and J usage is TRBJ1-1; D ambiguous. The CDR3 reads CASTPVVNTEAFF. In nucleotides, the CDR3 is TGTGCCAGCACCCCAGTTGTGAACACTGAAGCTTTCTTT.